The 32 T cell receptor beta chains below were found in one sample sequenced in a study of CD4 T cells in relation to SARS-CoV-2 and coronaviruses. The unexposed donors gave CD4+ T cells in about 2010-2019, prior to COVID-19. Here immunoSEQ multiplex PCR was the method, and the copy in TCRdb shows in-frame clones only, minus some. In the table there are 60,000 to 65,000 clones, over 90% of which are singletons. What was sequenced was naive CD4+ T cells from PBMCs. The subset here: naive CD4+ T cells isolated by negative enrichment. The receptors were gathered from a human donor in good health.

DNA of the CDR3: TGCGCCAGCAGCAACCAACAGGGGAGGAATTCACCCCTCCACTTT. Its translation is CASSNQQGRNSPLHF. The rearrangement uses TRBV5-1 and TRBJ1-6; 7 bases line up with TRBD1. J was trimmed by 7 bases and V by 4 bases; bases with no gene match: 8. From germline, CDR1 is SGHRS and CDR2 YFSETQ. The CDR3 covers 15 residues. Full variable domain (missing parts from reference TRBV5-1 and TRBJ1-6): KAGVTQTPRYLIKTRGQQVTLSCSPISGHRSVSWYQQTPGQGLQFLFEYFSETQRNKGNFPGRFSGRQFSNSRSEMNVSTLELGDSALYLCASSNQQGRNSPLHFGNGTRLTVT.

This chain links TRBV5-1 with TRBJ1-4; D is undetermined. The CDR3 is 17 residues long. Trimming took 1 base from V and 7 from J, leaving 20 bases between them. The germline CDR1 and CDR2 sequences are SGHRS and YFSETQ. The CDR3 DNA reads TGCGCCAGCAGCTTGTTCCCGGCCGAACAGCTTGGTGAAAAACTGTTTTTT. Its translation: CASSLFPAEQLGEKLFF. Supplemented by reference TRBV5-1 and TRBJ1-4, the full variable domain reads KAGVTQTPRYLIKTRGQQVTLSCSPISGHRSVSWYQQTPGQGLQFLFEYFSETQRNKGNFPGRFSGRQFSNSRSEMNVSTLELGDSALYLCASSLFPAEQLGEKLFFGSGTQLSVL.

The V gene is TRBV28, the J gene TRBJ1-5; a possible D gene is TRBD1 (6 bases). V dropped 6 bases and J dropped 2 bases, with 17 bases sitting between them. CDR1 and CDR2 (germline): MDHEN, SYDVKM. This CDR3 has 16 residues. The CDR3 region is CASSPLGEGGNQPQHF. CDR3 coding DNA: TGTGCCAGCAGCCCCCTAGGAGAGGGGGGCAATCAGCCCCAGCATTTT.

The chain couples TRBV27 to TRBJ2-1; TRBD1 matches at 7 bases. The V segment lost 4 bases and the J segment 1 base; nucleotides outside the gene matches: 4. The CDR3 totals 15 residues. Germline V gene lookup returns CDR1 MNHEY and CDR2 SMNVEV (reference sequence). The CDR3 sequence is CASSSWDSSYNEQFF. In nucleotides, the CDR3 is TGTGCCAGCAGTTCTTGGGACAGTTCCTACAATGAGCAGTTCTTC.

The gene calls are TRBV4-2 and TRBJ2-7, with D tentatively TRBD1 (6 bases). The CDR3 loop spans 15 amino acids. From germline, CDR1 is LGHNA and CDR2 YNFKEQ. Trimming cost V 4 bases and J 2 bases, with 15 bases left between them. In DNA, the CDR3 is TGTGCCAGCAGCCCCGGGACACGCGAGGCCTACGAGCAGTACTTC. This translates into CASSPGTREAYEQYF.

This clone has only one observation. The chain is built from TRBV2 and TRBJ1-2; no firm D call. Trimming took off 6 bases at V and 4 bases at J, with 15 bases between the two ends. The CDR3 has 14 amino acids. Germline assignment: CDR1 SNHLY and CDR2 FYNNEI. The CDR3 loop reads CASRRTASGYGYTF. The CDR3 bases are TGTGCCAGCAGAAGGACTGCGTCGGGCTATGGCTACACCTTC.

The gene calls are TRBV3-1 (or the pseudogene TRBV3-2) and TRBJ1-5; the D gene is possibly TRBD1 (6 bases). The CDR3 runs 14 residues. Trimming took off 4 bases at V and 3 bases at J, with 10 bases between the two ends. The germline gives CDR1 LGHDT, CDR2 YNNKEL (reference sequence). CDR3 in amino acids: CASSLGQPNQPQHF. Written as DNA, the CDR3 is TGTGCCAGCAGCCTAGGACAGCCCAATCAGCCCCAGCATTTT.

The rearrangement joins TRBV7-9 to TRBJ1-4; D is ambiguous. CDR3 length: 15 residues. The germline V and J ends were trimmed by 6 bases and 4 bases, with 15 bases remaining between them. Looked up from germline, CDR1 is SEHNR and CDR2 is FQNEAQ (reference sequence). The DNA for the CDR3 is TGTGCCAGCAGATCAACCGGGATGCTTAATGAAAAACTGTTTTTT. Amino acid sequence: CASRSTGMLNEKLFF. Using reference TRBV7-9 and TRBJ1-4 for the parts outside the CDR3, the full variable domain is DTGVSQNPRHKITKRGQNVTFRCDPISEHNRLYWYRQTLGQGPEFLTYFQNEAQLEKSRLLSDRFSAERPKGSFSTLEIQRTEQGDSAMYLCASRSTGMLNEKLFFGSGTQLSVL.

The V gene is TRBV6-1, the J gene TRBJ2-6, with TRBD1 matching 7 bases. Germline V gene sequence: CDR1 MNHNS, CDR2 SASEGT. CDR3 size: 16 residues. Trimming cost V 4 bases and J 0 bases; bases outside gene matches: 3. The CDR3: CASSGQGSSGANVLTF. Here the CDR3 DNA reads TGTGCCAGCAGTGGACAGGGAAGCTCTGGGGCCAACGTCCTGACTTTC.

The chain links TRBV5-4 to TRBJ2-3, with D uncertain. V lost 0 bases and J lost 6, with 5 bases in between. The CDR3 totals 12 residues. Germline CDR1 and CDR2: SGHNT and YYREEE (reference sequence). For the CDR3, the DNA is TGTGCCAGCAGCTTGGTCTCGGATACGCAGTATTTT. Its protein product is CASSLVSDTQYF.

The V call is TRBV3-1 (or the pseudogene TRBV3-2), the J call TRBJ1-2; D unresolved. CDR1 is LGHDT, CDR2 YNNKEL, per germline (reference sequence). Trimming shortened V by 1 base and J by 8 bases, and 8 bases separated the two germline ends. The CDR3 has 12 residues. The CDR3 DNA is TGTGCCAGCAGCCAAGCTATCATGGGCTACACCTTC. Translation: CASSQAIMGYTF.

The chain has TRBV19 and TRBJ2-1, with TRBD1 identical over 8 bases. The CDR3 extends over 14 amino acids. V lost 3 bases to trimming and J lost 7 bases; unmatched junction nucleotides: 5. Per germline, CDR1 LNHDA and CDR2 SQIVND (reference sequence). DNA for the CDR3: TGTGCCAGTAGTATTGCTTACAGGGGGAATGAGCAGTTCTTC. This encodes CASSIAYRGNEQFF.

The chain has TRBV28 and TRBJ1-2; D is uncertain. The CDR3 runs 11 residues. V dropped 3 bases and J dropped 4 bases, with 3 bases sitting between them. The V gene's germline CDR1 is MDHEN and CDR2 SYDVKM. The CDR3, as DNA: TGTGCCAGCAGTTTTCGCTATGGCTACACCTTC. Its translation is CASSFRYGYTF.

The J gene is TRBJ1-1, the V gene TRBV12-3 or TRBV12-4; no clear D. Trimming shortened V by 1 base and J by 2 bases, and 5 bases separated the two germline ends. The CDR3 is 13 residues long. CDR3: CASSLVVNTEAFF. The CDR3 region has the DNA TGTGCCAGCAGTTTAGTGGTAAACACTGAAGCTTTCTTT.

This clone appeared once. This chain uses TRBV5-1 with TRBJ2-1; D unclear. Per the germline V gene, CDR1 is SGHRS and CDR2 is YFSETQ. V lost 2 bases to trimming and J lost 5 bases, with 8 bases between them. The CDR3 covers 13 residues. The CDR3 DNA reads as TGCGCCAGCAGCTTCGGAGAAAACAATGAGCAGTTCTTC. Translated: CASSFGENNEQFF.

The rearrangement joins TRBV5-4 to TRBJ1-6; TRBD1 agrees at 12 bases. CDR1 and CDR2 (germline): SGHNT, YYREEE (reference sequence). The length of the CDR3 is 15 residues. V was pared by 0 bases and J by 13 bases, with 5 bases of the junction left unmatched. The chain's CDR3 is CASSLVGDRGPPLHF. CDR3 sequence (DNA): TGTGCCAGCAGCTTGGTCGGGGACAGGGGGCCGCCCCTCCACTTT.

This clone showed up just once. This rearrangement joins TRBV9 to TRBJ2-7, with 9 positions matching TRBD1. The CDR3 has 15 amino acids. V lost 3 bases and J lost 3; bases outside the gene matches: 7. Germline V gene data show CDR1 as SGDLS and CDR2 as YYNGEE. The CDR3 DNA sequence: TGTGCCAGCAGCGGGGGAACAGGGGGCGTCTACGAGCAGTACTTC. Translation gives CASSGGTGGVYEQYF.

This rearrangement joins TRBV6-5 to TRBJ2-1; D possibly corresponds to TRBD2 (6 bases). This CDR3 has 15 amino acids. CDR1 is MNHEY and CDR2 is SVGAGI in the germline V gene. Deletions cut 4 bases from V and 7 bases from J, with 17 bases between. Written as DNA, the CDR3 is TGTGCCAGCAGTTGGGGACGGGAGAGTAGAAATGAGCAGTTCTTC. Translating gives CASSWGRESRNEQFF.

The chain has TRBV5-1 and TRBJ2-3, with TRBD2 matching 10 bases. The CDR3 is made up of 17 amino acids. V lost 0 bases and J lost 4; bases outside the gene matches: 8. Looked up from germline, CDR1 is SGHRS and CDR2 is YFSETQ. The CDR3 coding sequence is TGCGCCAGCAGCTTGGTGGGAGCGGGAGGGCCTTCAGATACGCAGTATTTT. This encodes CASSLVGAGGPSDTQYF.

The V gene is TRBV18, the J gene TRBJ2-1; 16 bases match TRBD2. The germline V gene has CDR1 KGHSH and CDR2 LQKENI. V shed 3 bases and J 9 bases; nucleotides not matched to a gene: 5. This CDR3 has 16 amino acids. The CDR3 sequence is CASSPEGLAGGSEQFF. CDR3 sequence (DNA): TGTGCCAGCTCACCCGAGGGACTAGCGGGAGGGAGTGAGCAGTTCTTC. Combining the CDR3 with reference TRBV18 and TRBJ2-1 gives the whole variable domain NAGVMQNPRHLVRRRGQEARLRCSPMKGHSHVYWYRQLPEEGLKFMVYLQKENIIDESGMPKERFSAEFPKEGPSILRIQQVVRGDSAAYFCASSPEGLAGGSEQFFGPGTRLTVL.

The rearrangement uses TRBV28 and TRBJ1-4, with unresolved D. CDR3 length: 16 residues. Germline loops: CDR1 MDHEN, CDR2 SYDVKM. Trimming took off 3 bases at V and 14 bases at J, with 25 bases between the two ends. For the CDR3, the DNA is TGTGCCAGCAGTTTTTGGGGTGAGGGAACGGGTCGTAGCCTGTTTTTT. Its protein product is CASSFWGEGTGRSLFF.

This chain joins TRBV7-9 and TRBJ2-2; the D is unclear. The germline V and J ends were trimmed by 2 bases and 6 bases, with 10 bases remaining between them. CDR3 size: 14 residues. Per germline, CDR1 SEHNR and CDR2 FQNEAQ (reference sequence). The CDR3 is CASSLHGTSGELFF. Here the CDR3 DNA reads TGTGCCAGCAGCTTACACGGCACGTCCGGGGAGCTGTTTTTT.

V is TRBV27 and J is TRBJ1-2, with 7 bases aligning to TRBD1. The germline CDR1 and CDR2 sequences are MNHEY and SMNVEV (reference sequence). After removal of 6 bases from V and 8 bases from J, the junction contained 9 bases not matched to a gene. This CDR3 region has 13 residues. DNA for the CDR3: TGTGCCAGCAGCGGCCGACAGGGACGAGGCTACACCTTC. Its protein product is CASSGRQGRGYTF.

The J gene is TRBJ1-4, the V gene TRBV5-1, with D perhaps matching TRBD1 (5 bases). CDR3 size: 14 residues. The germline V gene encodes CDR1 SGHRS and CDR2 YFSETQ. The V gene lost 4 bases and the J gene lost 6 bases, with 13 bases spanning the gap. The CDR3 here is CASSQDTGDEKLFF. In DNA, the CDR3 is TGCGCCAGCAGCCAGGACACGGGCGATGAAAAACTGTTTTTT.

The CDR3 loop reads CASSPLTPLQSYEQYF. CDR3 bases: TGTGCCAGCTCACCTTTAACTCCACTCCAATCCTACGAGCAGTACTTC. The chain joins TRBV18 to TRBJ2-7; D gene unclear. Trimming took 3 bases from V and 1 from J, leaving 16 bases between them. From germline, CDR1 is KGHSH and CDR2 LQKENI. The CDR3 spans 16 residues.

This sequence joins TRBV5-4 and TRBJ2-2; no reliable D call. V was trimmed by 2 bases and J by 1 base, leaving 9 bases between them. This CDR3 region has 15 residues. Germline V gene data show CDR1 as SGHNT and CDR2 as YYREEE (reference sequence). CDR3 in amino acids: CASSLRQQNTGELFF. CDR3 nucleotides: TGTGCCAGCAGCTTAAGGCAGCAGAACACCGGGGAGCTGTTTTTT.

This clone was counted a single time. The V and J genes are TRBV7-3 and TRBJ2-1, with D possibly matching TRBD2 (6 bases). Germline values: CDR1 SGHTA, CDR2 FQGTGA. This CDR3 spans 14 amino acids. V was trimmed by 5 bases and J by 11 bases, leaving 19 bases between them. This CDR3 is CASSQTGEGPKQFF. The CDR3 DNA reads TGTGCCAGCAGCCAAACGGGAGAGGGGCCGAAGCAGTTCTTC.

A note on this clone: Sequence at one end of the junction differs from germline and may be a read error. The CDR3: CASSESALPKAAF. DNA of the CDR3: TGCGCCAGCAGTGAGTCTGCCCTCCCGAAGGCGGCCTTT. The chain carries TRBV10-2 and TRBJ2-3; D uncertain. There are 13 residues in the CDR3. Germline CDR1 and CDR2: WSHSY and SAAADI.

The rearrangement joins TRBV28 to TRBJ1-2, with D uncertain. The V and J ends lost 4 bases and 13 bases respectively, with 16 bases between them. CDR1 is MDHEN, CDR2 SYDVKM, per germline. This CDR3 has 12 residues. The CDR3 sequence is CASSSVARRCTF. In DNA, the CDR3 is TGTGCCAGCAGTTCGGTCGCGAGGCGCTGCACCTTC.

The V and J genes are TRBV19 and TRBJ2-3; 12 bases map to TRBD2. Looked up from germline, CDR1 is LNHDA and CDR2 is SQIVND (reference sequence). The V gene end was trimmed by 6 bases and the J gene end by 7 bases; junction bases not matched to a gene: 5. The CDR3 has 14 amino acids. CDR3 sequence: CASRTSGRGNTQYF. CDR3 DNA sequence: TGTGCCAGTAGGACTAGCGGGAGAGGGAATACGCAGTATTTT. Looking up the rest from reference TRBV19 and TRBJ2-3 gives the full variable domain: DGGITQSPKYLFRKEGQNVTLSCEQNLNHDAMYWYRQDPGQGLRLIYYSQIVNDFQKGDIAEGYSVSREKKESFPLTVTSAQKNPTAFYLCASRTSGRGNTQYFGPGTRLTVL.

The rearrangement links TRBV7-3 to TRBJ2-3; 15 nucleotides agree with TRBD2. Germline CDR1 and CDR2: SGHTA and FQGTGA. CDR3 size: 16 residues. Germline trimming cut 5 bases from V and 6 bases from J; bases unmatched to any gene: 6. Here the CDR3 DNA reads TGTGCCAGCAGCCGGACTAGCGGGAGGGCAGTTGATACGCAGTATTTT. Its translation is CASSRTSGRAVDTQYF.

This clone was seen a single time. The chain employs TRBV27 and TRBJ2-2, with D perhaps TRBD2 (6 bases). CDR3 length: 15 amino acids. Trimming pared 5 bases from V and 0 bases from J, leaving 10 bases between. The germline V gene encodes CDR1 MNHEY and CDR2 SMNVEV (reference sequence). The CDR3 reads CASSKGLTNTGELFF. The CDR3 DNA is TGTGCCAGCAGTAAAGGACTAACGAACACCGGGGAGCTGTTTTTT.